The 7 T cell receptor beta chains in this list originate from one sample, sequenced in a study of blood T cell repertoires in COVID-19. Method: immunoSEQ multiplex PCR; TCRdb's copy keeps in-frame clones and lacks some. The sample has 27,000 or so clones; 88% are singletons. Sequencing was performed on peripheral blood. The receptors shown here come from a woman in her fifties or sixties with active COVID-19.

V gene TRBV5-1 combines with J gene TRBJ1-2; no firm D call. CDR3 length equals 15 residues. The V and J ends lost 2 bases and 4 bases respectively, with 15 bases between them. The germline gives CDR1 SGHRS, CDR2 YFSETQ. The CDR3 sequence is CASSLTSISGYGYTF. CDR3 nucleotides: TGCGCCAGCAGCTTAACCTCAATAAGCGGCTATGGCTACACCTTC. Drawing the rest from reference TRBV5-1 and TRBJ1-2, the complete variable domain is KAGVTQTPRYLIKTRGQQVTLSCSPISGHRSVSWYQQTPGQGLQFLFEYFSETQRNKGNFPGRFSGRQFSNSRSEMNVSTLELGDSALYLCASSLTSISGYGYTFGSGTRLTVV.

The CDR3 sequence: CAWSVDTSGGDTQYF. In DNA, the CDR3 is TGTGCCTGGAGTGTAGATACTAGCGGGGGAGATACGCAGTATTTT. The gene calls are TRBV30 and TRBJ2-3; 11 bases are a match to TRBD2. CDR1 GTSNPN and CDR2 SVGIG come from the germline V gene (reference sequence). This CDR3 region has 15 residues. V was pared by 0 bases and J by 5 bases, with 4 bases of the junction left unmatched. Using reference TRBV30 and TRBJ2-3 for the parts outside the CDR3, the full variable domain is SQTIHQWPATLVQPVGSPLSLECTVEGTSNPNLYWYRQAAGRGLQLLFYSVGIGQISSEVPQNLSASRPQDRQFILSSKKLLLSDSGFYLCAWSVDTSGGDTQYFGPGTRLTVL.

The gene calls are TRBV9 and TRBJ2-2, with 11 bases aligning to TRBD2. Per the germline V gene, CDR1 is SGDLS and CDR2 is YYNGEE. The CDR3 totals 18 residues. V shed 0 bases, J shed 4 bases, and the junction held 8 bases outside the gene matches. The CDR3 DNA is TGTGCCAGCAGCGTAGAACTAGCGGGAGTCCCCACCACCGGGGAGCTGTTTTTT. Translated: CASSVELAGVPTTGELFF. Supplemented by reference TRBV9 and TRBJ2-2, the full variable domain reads DSGVTQTPKHLITATGQRVTLRCSPRSGDLSVYWYQQSLDQGLQFLIQYYNGEERAKGNILERFSAQQFPDLHSELNLSSLELGDSALYFCASSVELAGVPTTGELFFGEGSRLTVL.

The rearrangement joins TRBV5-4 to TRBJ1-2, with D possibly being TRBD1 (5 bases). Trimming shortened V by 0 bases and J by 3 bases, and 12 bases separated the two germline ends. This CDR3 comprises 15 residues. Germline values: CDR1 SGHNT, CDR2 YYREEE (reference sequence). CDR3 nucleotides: TGTGCCAGCAGCTTGGTGTCCAGGGCGGACTATGGCTACACCTTC. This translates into CASSLVSRADYGYTF. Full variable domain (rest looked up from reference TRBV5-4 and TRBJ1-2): ETGVTQSPTHLIKTRGQQVTLRCSSQSGHNTVSWYQQALGQGPQFIFQYYREEENGRGNFPPRFSGLQFPNYSSELNVNALELDDSALYLCASSLVSRADYGYTFGSGTRLTVV.

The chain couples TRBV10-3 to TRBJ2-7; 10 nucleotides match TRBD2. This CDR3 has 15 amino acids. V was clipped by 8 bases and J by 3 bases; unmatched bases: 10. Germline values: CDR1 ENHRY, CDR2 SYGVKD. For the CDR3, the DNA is TGTGCCATCGCCAGTGCTAGCGGGGGCAACTACGAGCAGTACTTC. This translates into CAIASASGGNYEQYF.

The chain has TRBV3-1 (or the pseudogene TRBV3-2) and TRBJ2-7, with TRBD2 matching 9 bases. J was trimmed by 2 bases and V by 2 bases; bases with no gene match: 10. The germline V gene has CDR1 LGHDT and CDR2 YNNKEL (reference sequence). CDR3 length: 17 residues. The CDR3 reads CASSQTFFRGRAYEQYF. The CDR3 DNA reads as TGTGCCAGCAGCCAAACGTTTTTCCGCGGGAGGGCCTACGAGCAGTACTTC.

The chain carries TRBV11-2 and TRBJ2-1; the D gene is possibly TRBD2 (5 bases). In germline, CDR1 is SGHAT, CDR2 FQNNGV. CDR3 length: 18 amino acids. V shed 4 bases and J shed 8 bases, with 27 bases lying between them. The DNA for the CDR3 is TGTGCCAGCAGCTCATATGGTTCGGCGGGTCGGGGAAGCGATGAGCAGTTCTTC. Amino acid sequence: CASSSYGSAGRGSDEQFF.